A single TCR beta chain is shown here with its context. This sample was included in a study of blood T cell repertoires in COVID-19. Looking at the study overall: The origin of the acute and convalescent COVID-19 samples was the United States, Italy and Spain. PBMCs, B-cell-depleted T cells, or T cells were the source of the cDNA or gDNA that made up the material.

Measured with immunoSEQ multiplex PCR; TCRdb has only the in-frame clones, and not every one. Among under 60,000 clones, roughly 87% were seen once, and the ten largest hold around 9.1%. Trimming left V 4 bases short and J 4 bases short, with 8 bases between. CDR3 length: 14 amino acids. Germline assignment: CDR1 LGHDT and CDR2 YNNKEL (reference sequence). This receptor was identified in a human donor with acute or convalescent COVID-19. The donor label of this sample is uncertain. The sequenced sample consisted of peripheral blood. The chain couples TRBV3-1 (or the pseudogene TRBV3-2) to TRBJ1-6; D remains ambiguous. The CDR3 is CASSRGGYNSPLHF. The CDR3, as DNA: TGTGCCAGCAGCCGAGGCGGTTATAATTCACCCCTCCACTTT.